A single TCR beta chain is shown here with its context. The source of the sample is a study of cytomegalovirus exposure and HLA in healthy donors. V dropped 1 base and J dropped 4; count of bases not matched to a gene: 14. The CDR3 length is 18 residues. The germline gives CDR1 KGHSH, CDR2 LQKENI. PCR involved 60 Vbeta and 13 Jbeta primers. Repertoires were generated with immunoSEQ multiplex PCR, while TCRdb's copy carries only in-frame clones and drops some. The sample records a few hundred thousand clones, roughly 89% being singletons. Sequenced input: PBMCs. The receptor's source is a woman younger than 35 in good health and CMV-seronegative. The V gene is TRBV18, the J gene TRBJ1-2, with 8 bases aligning to TRBD1. The CDR3 loop is CASSPQRARGRPFYGYTF. The CDR3 DNA is TGTGCCAGCTCACCACAAAGGGCCAGGGGGCGCCCCTTCTATGGCTACACCTTC.